These 21 T cell receptor beta chains share one sample of origin, sequenced in a study of Ad26.COV2.S vaccination and SARS-CoV-2 variants. Assay: immunoSEQ multiplex PCR; the TCRdb copy retains only in-frame clones and omits some. The table lists 350,000 to 450,000 clones, just over 90% of them singletons, with roughly 3.9% in the top ten. Specimen: peripheral blood, collected after recovery from COVID-19. The receptors were sampled from a human donor who had recovered from COVID-19.

This sequence joins TRBV11-2 and TRBJ1-5, with TRBD1 as a possible D gene (6 bases). Germline loops: CDR1 SGHAT, CDR2 FQNNGV. This CDR3 contains 14 residues. V was cut by 5 bases and J by 5 bases, with 13 bases left in between. For the CDR3, the DNA is TGTGCCAGCAGCGTCACAGGGAGGCATCAGCCCCAGCATTTT. This translates into CASSVTGRHQPQHF.

The CDR3 region is CASSLDQGGPQYF. CDR3 sequence (DNA): TGTGCCAGCAGCTTAGATCAGGGGGGACCGCAGTATTTT. V is TRBV11-2 and J is TRBJ2-3, with a weak D call TRBD1 (7 bases). V dropped 0 bases and J dropped 10 bases, with 11 bases sitting between them. Germline CDR1 is SGHAT and CDR2 is FQNNGV. CDR3 length: 13 amino acids.

The chain links TRBV9 to TRBJ1-3; 7 nucleotides line up with TRBD1. The length of the CDR3 is 16 residues. Trimming cost V 0 bases and J 2 bases; bases outside gene matches: 5. Germline V gene lookup returns CDR1 SGDLS and CDR2 YYNGEE. In nucleotides, the CDR3 is TGTGCCAGCAGCGTAGGCAATCAGGGGGCTGGAAACACCATATATTTT. This translates into CASSVGNQGAGNTIYF.

The gene calls are TRBV5-1 and TRBJ2-7; D unclear. V shed 0 bases and J shed 4 bases, with 11 bases lying between them. Germline V gene lookup returns CDR1 SGHRS and CDR2 YFSETQ. This CDR3 is 14 amino acids long. In DNA form, the CDR3 reads TGCGCCAGCAGCTTGGGCGCCCGCAAGTACGAGCAGTACTTC. Translating gives CASSLGARKYEQYF.

The V and J genes are TRBV7-9 and TRBJ1-3, with D hard to call. The germline V and J ends were trimmed by 5 bases and 4 bases, with 15 bases remaining between them. The germline V gene encodes CDR1 SEHNR and CDR2 FQNEAQ (reference sequence). The CDR3 sequence is 15 residues long. The CDR3 loop is CASSPAARGGNTIYF. CDR3 DNA: TGTGCCAGCAGCCCCGCGGCCCGAGGGGGAAACACCATATATTTT. The full variable domain, rest sourced from reference TRBV7-9 and TRBJ1-3, is DTGVSQNPRHKITKRGQNVTFRCDPISEHNRLYWYRQTLGQGPEFLTYFQNEAQLEKSRLLSDRFSAERPKGSFSTLEIQRTEQGDSAMYLCASSPAARGGNTIYFGEGSWLTVV.

The chain links TRBV15 to TRBJ2-6; D may be TRBD1 (6 bases). Between the trimmed V and J ends, which lost 4 bases and 5 bases, there was a span of 9 bases. Germline V gives CDR1 LNHNV, CDR2 YYDKDF (reference sequence). This CDR3 is built from 14 residues. This CDR3 reads CATSNRVRANVLTF. The CDR3, as DNA: TGTGCCACCAGCAACAGGGTTAGGGCCAACGTCCTGACTTTC.

On this clone itself: The junction departs from the called germline gene at one end, perhaps through a read error. The rearrangement uses TRBV6-1 and TRBJ1-4; 10 nucleotides match TRBD1. Germline V CDR1 and CDR2: MNHNS, SASEGT. The CDR3 is made up of 15 amino acids. For the CDR3, the DNA is TGTGCCAGCAGCGAAGACAGGGGGCTTGGGCAGAAACTGTTTTTT. It is translated as CASSEDRGLGQKLFF.

This chain uses TRBV9 with TRBJ2-7; 8 bases are shared with TRBD1. Per germline, CDR1 SGDLS and CDR2 YYNGEE. This CDR3 region has 13 residues. V lost 4 bases, J lost 3 bases, and 3 bases stayed unmatched. The CDR3 sequence is CASSQGQVYEQYF. CDR3 in DNA: TGTGCCAGCAGCCAGGGACAGGTCTACGAGCAGTACTTC.

The rearrangement joins TRBV6-6 to TRBJ1-4, with unresolved D. This CDR3 comprises 14 residues. The V gene's germline CDR1 is MNHNY and CDR2 SVGAGI (reference sequence). V was trimmed by 4 bases and J by 7 bases, leaving 13 bases between them. The CDR3 DNA reads as TGTGCCAGCAGTTCCGAGGGTCTGGGTGAAAAACTGTTTTTT. It encodes CASSSEGLGEKLFF.

This clone has a single count. The CDR3 region is CASSRTDRPTNYGYTF. The CDR3 DNA sequence: TGTGCCAGCAGCCGTACCGACAGACCCACTAACTATGGCTACACCTTC. The chain is built from TRBV5-6 and TRBJ1-2; a weak D match, TRBD1 (5 bases). The CDR3 is 16 amino acids. The ends were cut back, 4 bases at V and 0 bases at J, with 16 bases in the middle. Germline values: CDR1 SGHDT, CDR2 YYEEEE.

The rearrangement links TRBV11-3 to TRBJ2-2; 10 nucleotides line up with TRBD1. With V trimmed by 2 bases and J by 6 bases, 6 bases remained unmatched. Germline V gene sequence: CDR1 SGHNT, CDR2 YENEEA. The CDR3 runs 16 residues. The CDR3 DNA sequence: TGTGCCAGCAGCTTAACGGGACAGGGGATCCCCGGGGAGCTGTTTTTT. It encodes CASSLTGQGIPGELFF.

This sequence joins TRBV19 and TRBJ2-7; D could derive from TRBD1 or TRBD2 (5 bases each). Germline CDR1 LNHDA, CDR2 SQIVND (reference sequence). The CDR3 totals 14 residues. The V end was cut by 1 base, the J end by 6 bases, with 13 bases between. The CDR3 sequence: CASSIGTGRGEQYF. CDR3 nucleotides: TGTGCCAGTAGTATAGGAACAGGTCGGGGCGAGCAGTACTTC. Complete variable domain (other parts from reference TRBV19 and TRBJ2-7): DGGITQSPKYLFRKEGQNVTLSCEQNLNHDAMYWYRQDPGQGLRLIYYSQIVNDFQKGDIAEGYSVSREKKESFPLTVTSAQKNPTAFYLCASSIGTGRGEQYFGPGTRLTVT.

The chain recombines TRBV7-8 with TRBJ2-7; possible D gene TRBD1, 6 bases. V gave up 1 base and J gave up 0 bases, with 16 bases separating them. The CDR3 runs 17 residues. Germline V gene lookup returns CDR1 SGHVS and CDR2 FQNEAQ. DNA for the CDR3: TGTGCCAGCAGCTTAGTAACCGGGACACCGAGCTCCTACGAGCAGTACTTC. It is translated as CASSLVTGTPSSYEQYF.

This chain links TRBV3-1 (or the pseudogene TRBV3-2) with TRBJ2-2; the D is unclear. Germline V CDR1 and CDR2: LGHDT, YNNKEL (reference sequence). This CDR3 contains 17 residues. Trimming shortened V by 1 base and J by 0 bases, and 12 bases separated the two germline ends. The CDR3 protein is CASSQVSFSANTGELFF. In DNA, the CDR3 is TGTGCCAGCAGCCAAGTTTCGTTTTCTGCGAACACCGGGGAGCTGTTTTTT.

This chain uses TRBV18 with TRBJ1-1, with D unresolved. Per germline, CDR1 KGHSH and CDR2 LQKENI. This CDR3 contains 14 residues. V was clipped by 2 bases and J by 1 base, with 8 bases between them. This CDR3 is CASSPSSQNTEAFF. The CDR3 nucleotides are TGTGCCAGCTCACCATCCTCGCAGAACACTGAAGCTTTCTTT.

This clone was seen once. The chain joins TRBV11-1 to TRBJ1-2, with 7 bases lining up with TRBD1. The V and J ends lost 5 bases and 4 bases, in that order; junction bases with no gene match: 10. The CDR3 runs to 15 residues. Germline CDR1 is SGHAT and CDR2 is FQDESV (reference sequence). CDR3 DNA: TGTGCCAGCAGCACACGGACGGGACAGCTCTATGGCTACACCTTC. This encodes CASSTRTGQLYGYTF.

This clone was counted a single time. The V call is TRBV5-8, the J call TRBJ1-1; the D gene is possibly TRBD1 (6 bases). The CDR3 consists of 15 residues. Trimming left V 0 bases short and J 3 bases short, with 12 bases between. Germline V CDR1 and CDR2: SGHTS, YDEGEE. The CDR3 loop reads CASSLERGWYTEAFF. In DNA form, the CDR3 reads TGTGCCAGCAGCTTGGAGAGGGGGTGGTACACTGAAGCTTTCTTT.

The genes are TRBV5-1 and TRBJ2-3; D is possibly TRBD1 (5 bases). CDR1 and CDR2 from the germline V gene are SGHRS and YFSETQ. The CDR3 spans 12 residues. Trimming took off 7 bases at V and 3 bases at J, with 9 bases between the two ends. CDR3 sequence reads: CASGAETDTQYF. CDR3 DNA: TGCGCCAGCGGGGCTGAGACAGATACGCAGTATTTT.

The rearrangement joins TRBV10-2 to TRBJ2-5; D uncertain. Germline V gives CDR1 WSHSY, CDR2 SAAADI. The CDR3 runs to 16 residues. V shed 5 bases and J shed 4 bases, with 20 bases lying between them. Here the CDR3 DNA reads TGCGCCAGCAGTTTTGACATCTCCGAGCCGGGAGAGACCCAGTACTTC. Its translation is CASSFDISEPGETQYF.

The chain carries TRBV7-3 and TRBJ1-4, with D possibly matching TRBD1 (6 bases). CDR1 SGHTA and CDR2 FQGTGA come from the germline V gene. This CDR3 region has 13 residues. V lost 5 bases and J lost 4, with 8 bases in between. Here the CDR3 DNA reads TGTGCCAGCAGCCCAGGGGTTAATGAAAAACTGTTTTTT. Encoded protein: CASSPGVNEKLFF.

V and J are TRBV14 and TRBJ2-7; possibly TRBD1 or TRBD2 for D (5 bases each). The CDR3 is 16 amino acids. CDR1 and CDR2 from the germline V gene are SGHDN and FVKESK. Trimming stripped 4 bases from V and 2 bases from J, with 18 bases between. The chain's CDR3 is CASSLSTWWGTYEQYF. The CDR3 nucleotides read TGTGCCAGCAGCCTTTCGACCTGGTGGGGGACCTACGAGCAGTACTTC. The variable domain in full, with the rest retrieved from reference TRBV14 and TRBJ2-7, is EAGVTQFPSHSVIEKGQTVTLRCDPISGHDNLYWYRRVMGKEIKFLLHFVKESKQDESGMPNNRFLAERTGGTYSTLKVQPAELEDSGVYFCASSLSTWWGTYEQYFGPGTRLTVT.